The 5 T cell receptor beta chains below come from one sample, sequenced in a study of cytomegalovirus exposure and HLA in healthy donors. Amplification used 60 Vbeta primers and 13 Jbeta primers. Sequencing was performed with immunoSEQ multiplex PCR; in TCRdb, only in-frame clones are kept and a portion is missing. The profile shows 150,000 to 200,000 clones, more than 60% of them singletons. Sequenced material: PBMCs. The receptors originated from a woman under 40 in good health and CMV-seropositive.

The chain is built from TRBV28 and TRBJ2-5, with 12 bases fitting TRBD2. There are 16 residues in the CDR3. Trimming took 6 bases from V and 5 from J; bases not matched to a gene: 10. The germline V gene encodes CDR1 MDHEN and CDR2 SYDVKM. The CDR3 nucleotides read TGTGCCAGCAGCTCTAGACTAGCGGGAGTTCAGGAGACCCAGTACTTC. Translation gives CASSSRLAGVQETQYF. The variable domain in full, completed from reference TRBV28 and TRBJ2-5, reads DVKVTQSSRYLVKRTGEKVFLECVQDMDHENMFWYRQDPGLGLRLIYFSYDVKMKEKGDIPEGYSVSREKKERFSLILESASTNQTSMYLCASSSRLAGVQETQYFGPGTRLLVL.

This chain joins TRBV28 and TRBJ2-3; TRBD2 matches at 8 bases. The trim removed 8 bases at V and 2 bases at J, leaving 6 bases unmatched. Germline lookup yields CDR1 MDHEN and CDR2 SYDVKM. The CDR3 length is 14 residues. The CDR3 region is CASGSGSFTDTQYF. The CDR3 region has the DNA TGTGCCAGCGGGAGCGGGAGTTTCACAGATACGCAGTATTTT.

V is TRBV6-1 and J is TRBJ2-3; 13 nucleotides line up with TRBD2. This CDR3 has 17 amino acids. Per the germline V gene, CDR1 is MNHNS and CDR2 is SASEGT. The V and J ends lost 4 bases and 4 bases, in that order; junction bases with no gene match: 8. CDR3: CASSGEGLAGEADTQYF. The DNA of the CDR3 is TGTGCCAGCAGTGGGGAAGGACTAGCGGGAGAAGCAGATACGCAGTATTTT.

The chain couples TRBV29-1 to TRBJ2-3, with TRBD2 as a possible D gene (7 bases). The CDR3 sequence is 15 residues long. Trimming shortened V by 0 bases and J by 4 bases, and 14 bases separated the two germline ends. The germline V gene encodes CDR1 SQVTM and CDR2 ANQGSEA. CDR3 coding DNA: TGCAGCGTTGAAGAACAATCGGGGGGCCCAGATACGCAGTATTTT. Translation: CSVEEQSGGPDTQYF.

The chain carries TRBV5-8 and TRBJ1-2; 7 bases line up with TRBD1. Germline CDR1 SGHTS, CDR2 YDEGEE. The ends lost 3 bases at V and 0 bases at J; junction bases unmatched: 5. The CDR3 is 15 amino acids. Here the CDR3 DNA reads TGTGCCAGCAGCTCCCGGACAGGAGCTAACTATGGCTACACCTTC. Protein: CASSSRTGANYGYTF.